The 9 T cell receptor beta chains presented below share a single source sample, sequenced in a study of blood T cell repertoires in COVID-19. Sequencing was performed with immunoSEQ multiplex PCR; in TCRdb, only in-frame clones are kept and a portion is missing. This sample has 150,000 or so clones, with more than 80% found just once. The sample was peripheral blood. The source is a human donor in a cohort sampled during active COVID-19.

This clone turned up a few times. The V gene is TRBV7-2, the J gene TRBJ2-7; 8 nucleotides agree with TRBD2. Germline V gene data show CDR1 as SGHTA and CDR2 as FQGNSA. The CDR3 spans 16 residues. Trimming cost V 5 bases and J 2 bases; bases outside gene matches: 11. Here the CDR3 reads CASSNRGAGGPYEQYF. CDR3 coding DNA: TGTGCCAGCAGCAACCGGGGGGCGGGGGGCCCCTACGAGCAGTACTTC.

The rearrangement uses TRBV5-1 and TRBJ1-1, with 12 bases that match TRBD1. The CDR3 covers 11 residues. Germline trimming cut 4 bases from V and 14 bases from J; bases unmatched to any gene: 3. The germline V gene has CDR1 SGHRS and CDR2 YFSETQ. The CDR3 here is CASSPGQGAFF. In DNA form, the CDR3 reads TGCGCCAGCAGCCCGGGACAGGGGGCCTTCTTT.

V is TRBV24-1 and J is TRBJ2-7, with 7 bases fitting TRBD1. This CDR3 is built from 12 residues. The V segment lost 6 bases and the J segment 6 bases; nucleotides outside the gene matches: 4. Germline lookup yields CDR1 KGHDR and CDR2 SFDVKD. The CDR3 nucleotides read TGTGCCACCAGTCGTACAGGGGCCGAGCAGTACTTC. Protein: CATSRTGAEQYF.

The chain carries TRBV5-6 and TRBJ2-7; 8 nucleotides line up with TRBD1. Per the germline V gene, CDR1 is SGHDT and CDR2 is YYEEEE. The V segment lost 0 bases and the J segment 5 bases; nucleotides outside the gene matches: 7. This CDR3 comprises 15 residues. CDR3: CASSLAWTGSHEQYF. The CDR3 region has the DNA TGTGCCAGCAGCTTGGCTTGGACAGGGTCCCACGAGCAGTACTTC.

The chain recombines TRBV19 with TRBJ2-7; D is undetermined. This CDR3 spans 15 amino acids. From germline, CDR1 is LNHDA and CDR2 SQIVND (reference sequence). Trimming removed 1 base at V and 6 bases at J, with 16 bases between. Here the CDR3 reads CASSIGLVPMSEQYF. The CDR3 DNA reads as TGTGCCAGTAGTATAGGACTCGTCCCTATGAGCGAGCAGTACTTC. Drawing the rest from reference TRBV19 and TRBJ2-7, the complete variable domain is DGGITQSPKYLFRKEGQNVTLSCEQNLNHDAMYWYRQDPGQGLRLIYYSQIVNDFQKGDIAEGYSVSREKKESFPLTVTSAQKNPTAFYLCASSIGLVPMSEQYFGPGTRLTVT.

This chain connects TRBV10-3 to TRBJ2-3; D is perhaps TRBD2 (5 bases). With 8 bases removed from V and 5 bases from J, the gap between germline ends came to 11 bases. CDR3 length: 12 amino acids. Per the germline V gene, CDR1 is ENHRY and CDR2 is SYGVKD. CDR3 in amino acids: CAIGTREDTQYF. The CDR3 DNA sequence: TGTGCCATCGGTACGAGGGAAGATACGCAGTATTTT.

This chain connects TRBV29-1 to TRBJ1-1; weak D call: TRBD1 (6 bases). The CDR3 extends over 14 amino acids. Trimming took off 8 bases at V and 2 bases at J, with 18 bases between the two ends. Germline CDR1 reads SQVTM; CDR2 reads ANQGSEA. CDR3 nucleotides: TGCAGCAGTCTCGGGGGCGGGGGCAACACTGAAGCTTTCTTT. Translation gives CSSLGGGGNTEAFF.

CDR3 DNA: TGTGCCAGCAGCCTCAGGGGTGGCGGGAGGACAGATACGCAGTATTTT. Its protein product is CASSLRGGGRTDTQYF. V is TRBV14 and J is TRBJ2-3; TRBD2 agrees at 8 bases. The CDR3 spans 16 residues. V trimming: 4 bases; J trimming: 3 bases; junction bases outside the gene matches: 9. Germline lookup yields CDR1 SGHDN and CDR2 FVKESK.

The DNA for the CDR3 is TGTGCCAGCAGCGTTTCAGGGGCACCTGGAAACACCATATATTTT. Amino acids: CASSVSGAPGNTIYF. V usage is TRBV9 and J usage is TRBJ1-3; D is possibly TRBD1 (6 bases). The CDR3 contains 15 residues. Germline V gene lookup returns CDR1 SGDLS and CDR2 YYNGEE. The ends were cut back, 2 bases at V and 2 bases at J, with 11 bases in the middle.